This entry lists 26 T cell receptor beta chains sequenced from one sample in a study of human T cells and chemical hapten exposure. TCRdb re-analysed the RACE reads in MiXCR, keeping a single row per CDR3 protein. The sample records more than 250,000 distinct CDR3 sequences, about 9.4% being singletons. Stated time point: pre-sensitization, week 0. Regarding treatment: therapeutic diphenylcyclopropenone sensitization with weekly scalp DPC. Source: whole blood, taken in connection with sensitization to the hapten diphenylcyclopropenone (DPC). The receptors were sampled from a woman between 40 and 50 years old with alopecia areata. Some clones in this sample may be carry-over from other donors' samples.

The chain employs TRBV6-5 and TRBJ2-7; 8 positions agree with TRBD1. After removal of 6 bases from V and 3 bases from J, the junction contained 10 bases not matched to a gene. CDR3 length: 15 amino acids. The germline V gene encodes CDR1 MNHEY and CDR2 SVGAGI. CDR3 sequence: CASRNLGQGIYEQYF. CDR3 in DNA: TGTGCCAGCAGAAACTTAGGACAGGGTATCTACGAGCAGTACTTC.

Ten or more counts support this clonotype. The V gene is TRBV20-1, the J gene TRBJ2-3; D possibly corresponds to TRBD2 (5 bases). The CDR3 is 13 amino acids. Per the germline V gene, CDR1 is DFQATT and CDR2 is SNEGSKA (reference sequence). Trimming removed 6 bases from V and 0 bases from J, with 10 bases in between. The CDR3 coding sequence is TGCAGTGCGCAACTAGGGAGCACAGATACGCAGTATTTT. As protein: CSAQLGSTDTQYF.

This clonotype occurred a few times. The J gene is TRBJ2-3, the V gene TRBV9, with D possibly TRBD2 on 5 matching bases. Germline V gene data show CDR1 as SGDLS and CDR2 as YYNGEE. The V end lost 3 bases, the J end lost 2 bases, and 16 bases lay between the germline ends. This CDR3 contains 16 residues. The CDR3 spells CASSGALRAVTDTQYF. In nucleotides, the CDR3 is TGTGCCAGCAGCGGGGCATTGCGGGCCGTCACAGATACGCAGTATTTT.

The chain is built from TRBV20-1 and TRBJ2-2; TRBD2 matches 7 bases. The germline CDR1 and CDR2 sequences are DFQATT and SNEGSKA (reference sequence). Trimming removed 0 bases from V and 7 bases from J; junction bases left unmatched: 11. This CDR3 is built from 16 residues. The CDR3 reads CSARDSGWANGGELFF. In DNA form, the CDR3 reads TGCAGTGCTAGAGATAGCGGGTGGGCGAACGGCGGGGAGCTGTTTTTT.

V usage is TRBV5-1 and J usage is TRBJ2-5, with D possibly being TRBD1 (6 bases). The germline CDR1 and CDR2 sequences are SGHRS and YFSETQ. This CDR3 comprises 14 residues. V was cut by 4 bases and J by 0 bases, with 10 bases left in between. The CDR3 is CASSASGDQETQYF. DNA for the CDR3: TGCGCCAGCAGCGCCTCAGGGGACCAAGAGACCCAGTACTTC.

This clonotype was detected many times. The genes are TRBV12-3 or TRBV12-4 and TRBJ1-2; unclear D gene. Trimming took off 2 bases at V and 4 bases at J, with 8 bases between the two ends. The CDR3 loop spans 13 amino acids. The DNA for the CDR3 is TGTGCCAGCAGTTTAATGGGGAGCTATGGCTACACCTTC. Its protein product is CASSLMGSYGYTF.

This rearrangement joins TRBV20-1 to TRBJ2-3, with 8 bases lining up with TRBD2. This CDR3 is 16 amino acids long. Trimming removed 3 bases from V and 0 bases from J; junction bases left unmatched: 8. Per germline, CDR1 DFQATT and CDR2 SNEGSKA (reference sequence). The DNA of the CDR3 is TGCAGTGCTAGTGAGATGCGGGGGGTGAGCACAGATACGCAGTATTTT. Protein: CSASEMRGVSTDTQYF.

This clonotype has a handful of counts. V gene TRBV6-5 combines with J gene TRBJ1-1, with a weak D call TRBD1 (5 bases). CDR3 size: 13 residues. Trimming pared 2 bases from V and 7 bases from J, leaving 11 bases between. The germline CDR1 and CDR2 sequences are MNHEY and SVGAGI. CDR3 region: CASSYGAAIEAFF. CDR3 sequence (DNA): TGTGCCAGCAGTTACGGGGCAGCTATTGAAGCTTTCTTT.

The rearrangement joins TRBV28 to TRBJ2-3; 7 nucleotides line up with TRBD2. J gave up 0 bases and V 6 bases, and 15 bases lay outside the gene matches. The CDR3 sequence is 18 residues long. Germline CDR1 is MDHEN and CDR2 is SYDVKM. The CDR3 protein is CASRTTRRGLTSTDTQYF. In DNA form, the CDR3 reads TGTGCCAGCAGAACTACGCGCCGGGGACTAACTAGCACAGATACGCAGTATTTT.

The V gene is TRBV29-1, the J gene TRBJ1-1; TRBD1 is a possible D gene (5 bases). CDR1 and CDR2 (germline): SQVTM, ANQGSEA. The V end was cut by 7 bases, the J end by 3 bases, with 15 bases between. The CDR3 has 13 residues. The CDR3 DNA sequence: TGCAGCGGAAAATGTCAGGGTTACACTGAAGCTTTCTTT. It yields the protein CSGKCQGYTEAFF.

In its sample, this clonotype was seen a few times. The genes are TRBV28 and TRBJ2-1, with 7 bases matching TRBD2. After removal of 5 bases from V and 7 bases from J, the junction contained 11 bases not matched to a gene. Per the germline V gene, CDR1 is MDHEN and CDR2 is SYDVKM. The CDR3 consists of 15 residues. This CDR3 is CASSPLARGGNEQFF. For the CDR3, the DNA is TGTGCCAGCAGTCCTCTAGCTAGGGGAGGGAATGAGCAGTTCTTC.

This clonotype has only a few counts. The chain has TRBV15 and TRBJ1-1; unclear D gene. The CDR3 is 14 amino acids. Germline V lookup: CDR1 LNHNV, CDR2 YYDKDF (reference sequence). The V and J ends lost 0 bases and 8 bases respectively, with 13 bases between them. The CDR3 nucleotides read TGTGCCACCAGCAGAGATCCGGGCCTGGGGGAAGCTTTCTTT. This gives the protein CATSRDPGLGEAFF.

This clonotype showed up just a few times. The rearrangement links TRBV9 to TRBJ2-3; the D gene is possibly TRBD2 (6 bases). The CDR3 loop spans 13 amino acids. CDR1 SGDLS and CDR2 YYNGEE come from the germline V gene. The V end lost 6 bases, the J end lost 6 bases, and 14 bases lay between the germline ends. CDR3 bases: TGTGCCAGCAATCGCGGAGGGAGGGATACGCAGTATTTT. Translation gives CASNRGGRDTQYF.

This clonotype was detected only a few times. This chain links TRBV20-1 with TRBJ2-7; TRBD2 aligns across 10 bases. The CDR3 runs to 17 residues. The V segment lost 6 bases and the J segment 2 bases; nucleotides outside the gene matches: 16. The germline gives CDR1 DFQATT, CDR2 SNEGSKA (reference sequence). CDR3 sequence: CSATPLSSGSLPYEQYF. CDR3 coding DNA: TGCAGTGCGACGCCCCTTTCTAGCGGGAGTCTCCCCTACGAGCAGTACTTC.

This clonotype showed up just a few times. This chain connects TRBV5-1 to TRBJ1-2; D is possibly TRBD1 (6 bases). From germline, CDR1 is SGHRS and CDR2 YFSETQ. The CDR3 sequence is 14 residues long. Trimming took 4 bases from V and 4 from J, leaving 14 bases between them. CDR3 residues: CASSLNTGSYGYTF. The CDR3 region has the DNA TGCGCCAGCAGCCTCAACACAGGGAGCTATGGCTACACCTTC.

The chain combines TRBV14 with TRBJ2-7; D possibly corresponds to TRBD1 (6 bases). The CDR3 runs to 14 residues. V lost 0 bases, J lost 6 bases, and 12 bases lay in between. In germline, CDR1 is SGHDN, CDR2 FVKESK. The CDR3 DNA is TGTGCCAGCAGCCAAGATGGGACATTCCTCGAGCAGTACTTC. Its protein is CASSQDGTFLEQYF.

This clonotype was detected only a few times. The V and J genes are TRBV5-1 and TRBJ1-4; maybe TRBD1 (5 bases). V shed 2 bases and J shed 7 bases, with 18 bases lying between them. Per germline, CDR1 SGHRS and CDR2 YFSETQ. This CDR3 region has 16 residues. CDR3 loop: CASSFQQASRGEKLFF. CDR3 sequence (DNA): TGCGCCAGCAGCTTTCAACAGGCGTCGCGGGGTGAAAAACTGTTTTTT.

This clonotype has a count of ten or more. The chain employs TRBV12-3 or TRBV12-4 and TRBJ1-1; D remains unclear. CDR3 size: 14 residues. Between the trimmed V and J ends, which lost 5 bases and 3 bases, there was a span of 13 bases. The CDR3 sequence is CASSLQDSYTEAFF. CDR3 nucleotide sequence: TGTGCCAGCAGTCTACAAGATTCTTACACTGAAGCTTTCTTT.

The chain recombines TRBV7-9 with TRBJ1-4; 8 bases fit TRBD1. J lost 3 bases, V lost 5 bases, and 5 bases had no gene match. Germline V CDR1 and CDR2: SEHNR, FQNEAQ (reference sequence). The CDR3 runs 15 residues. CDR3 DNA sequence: TGTGCCAGCAGCCCGGGACAGGCACCTAATGAAAAACTGTTTTTT. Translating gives CASSPGQAPNEKLFF.

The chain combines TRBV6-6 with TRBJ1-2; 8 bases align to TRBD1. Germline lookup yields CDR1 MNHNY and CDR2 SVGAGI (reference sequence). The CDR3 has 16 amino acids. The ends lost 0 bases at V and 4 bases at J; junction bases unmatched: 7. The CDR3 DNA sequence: TGTGCCAGCAGTTACTCGACAGGGGCGGTCCGCTATGGCTACACCTTC. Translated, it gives CASSYSTGAVRYGYTF.

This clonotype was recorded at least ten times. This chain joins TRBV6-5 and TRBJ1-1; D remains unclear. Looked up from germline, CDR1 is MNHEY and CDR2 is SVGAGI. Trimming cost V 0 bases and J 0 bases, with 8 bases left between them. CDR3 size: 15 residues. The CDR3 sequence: CASSYSGRMNTEAFF. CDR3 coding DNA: TGTGCCAGCAGTTACTCTGGGAGGATGAACACTGAAGCTTTCTTT.

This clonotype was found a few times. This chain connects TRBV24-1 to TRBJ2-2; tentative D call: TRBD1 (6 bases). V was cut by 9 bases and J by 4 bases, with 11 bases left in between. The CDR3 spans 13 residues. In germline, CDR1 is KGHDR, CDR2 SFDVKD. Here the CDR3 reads CATGQGSTGELFF. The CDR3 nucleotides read TGTGCCACCGGGCAGGGGAGCACCGGGGAGCTGTTTTTT.

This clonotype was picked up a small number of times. This chain's CDR3 is CSVGTAWGTEAFF. For the CDR3, the DNA is TGCAGCGTTGGGACAGCGTGGGGCACTGAAGCTTTCTTT. The V call is TRBV29-1, the J call TRBJ1-1; weak D call: TRBD1 (6 bases). The germline V gene encodes CDR1 SQVTM and CDR2 ANQGSEA. The V end was cut by 4 bases, the J end by 4 bases, with 13 bases between. The CDR3 has 13 amino acids.

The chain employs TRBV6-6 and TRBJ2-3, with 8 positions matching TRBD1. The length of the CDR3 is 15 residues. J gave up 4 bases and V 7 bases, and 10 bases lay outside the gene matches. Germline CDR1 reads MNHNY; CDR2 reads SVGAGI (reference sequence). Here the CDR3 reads CASIGQGARPDTQYF. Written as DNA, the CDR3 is TGTGCCAGCATTGGACAGGGAGCCCGACCAGATACGCAGTATTTT.

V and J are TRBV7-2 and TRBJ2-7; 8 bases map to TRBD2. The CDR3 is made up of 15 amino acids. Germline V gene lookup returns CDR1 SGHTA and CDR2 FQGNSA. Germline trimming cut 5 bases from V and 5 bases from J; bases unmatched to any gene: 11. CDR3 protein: CASSPGRAGANEQYF. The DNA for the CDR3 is TGTGCCAGCAGCCCAGGACGAGCGGGAGCGAACGAGCAGTACTTC.

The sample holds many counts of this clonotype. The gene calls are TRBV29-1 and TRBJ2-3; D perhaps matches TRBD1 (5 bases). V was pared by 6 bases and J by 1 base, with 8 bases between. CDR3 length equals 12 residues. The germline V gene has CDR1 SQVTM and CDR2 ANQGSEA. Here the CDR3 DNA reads TGCAGCGTGGGGCCGGGCACAGATACGCAGTATTTT. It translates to CSVGPGTDTQYF.